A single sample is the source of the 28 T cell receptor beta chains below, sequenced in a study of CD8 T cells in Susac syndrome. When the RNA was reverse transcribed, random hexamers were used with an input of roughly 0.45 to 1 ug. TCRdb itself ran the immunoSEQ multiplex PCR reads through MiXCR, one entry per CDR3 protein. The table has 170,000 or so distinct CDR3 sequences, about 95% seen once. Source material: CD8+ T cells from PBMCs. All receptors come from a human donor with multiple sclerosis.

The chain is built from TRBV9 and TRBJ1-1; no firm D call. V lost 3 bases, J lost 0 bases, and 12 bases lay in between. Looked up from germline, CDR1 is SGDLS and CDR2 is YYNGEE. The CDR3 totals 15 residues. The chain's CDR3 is CASSATVNMNTEAFF. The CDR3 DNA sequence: TGTGCCAGCAGCGCGACGGTTAACATGAACACTGAAGCTTTCTTT.

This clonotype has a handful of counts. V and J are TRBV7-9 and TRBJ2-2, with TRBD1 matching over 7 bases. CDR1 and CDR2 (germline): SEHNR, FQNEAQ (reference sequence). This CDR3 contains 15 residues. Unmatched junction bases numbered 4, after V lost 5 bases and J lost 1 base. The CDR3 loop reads CASSDRTGNTGELFF. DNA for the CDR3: TGTGCCAGCAGCGATCGGACAGGGAACACCGGGGAGCTGTTTTTT.

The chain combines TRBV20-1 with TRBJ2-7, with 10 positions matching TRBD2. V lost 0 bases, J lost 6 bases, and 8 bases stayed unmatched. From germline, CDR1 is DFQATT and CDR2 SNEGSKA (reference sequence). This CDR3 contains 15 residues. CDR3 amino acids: CSARDTSGTLFEQYF. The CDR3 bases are TGCAGTGCTAGAGATACTAGCGGGACCCTCTTCGAGCAGTACTTC.

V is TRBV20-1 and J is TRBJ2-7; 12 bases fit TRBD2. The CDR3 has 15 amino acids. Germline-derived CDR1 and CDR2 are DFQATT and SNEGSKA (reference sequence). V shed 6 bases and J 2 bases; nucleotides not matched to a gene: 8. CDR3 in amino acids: CSAARLAGEAYEQYF. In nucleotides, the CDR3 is TGCAGTGCCGCGAGACTAGCGGGGGAAGCCTACGAGCAGTACTTC.

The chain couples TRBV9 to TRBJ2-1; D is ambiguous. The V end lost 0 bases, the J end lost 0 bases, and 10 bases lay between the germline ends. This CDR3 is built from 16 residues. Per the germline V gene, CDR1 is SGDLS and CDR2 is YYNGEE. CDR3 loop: CASSVVGLSSYNEQFF. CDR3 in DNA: TGTGCCAGCAGCGTAGTGGGCTTGAGCTCCTACAATGAGCAGTTCTTC. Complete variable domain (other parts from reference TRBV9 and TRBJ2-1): DSGVTQTPKHLITATGQRVTLRCSPRSGDLSVYWYQQSLDQGLQFLIQYYNGEERAKGNILERFSAQQFPDLHSELNLSSLELGDSALYFCASSVVGLSSYNEQFFGPGTRLTVL.

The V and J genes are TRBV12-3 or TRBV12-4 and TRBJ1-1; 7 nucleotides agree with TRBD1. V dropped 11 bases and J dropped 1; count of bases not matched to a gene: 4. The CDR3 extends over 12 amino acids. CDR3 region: CAGRQGNTEAFF. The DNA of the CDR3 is TGTGCCGGCCGACAGGGGAACACTGAAGCTTTCTTT.

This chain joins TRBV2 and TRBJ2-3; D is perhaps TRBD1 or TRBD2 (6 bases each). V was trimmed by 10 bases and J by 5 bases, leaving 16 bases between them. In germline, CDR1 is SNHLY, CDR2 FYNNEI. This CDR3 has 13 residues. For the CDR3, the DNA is TGTGCCATCACCCGAGGGGGGATAGATACGCAGTATTTT. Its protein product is CAITRGGIDTQYF.

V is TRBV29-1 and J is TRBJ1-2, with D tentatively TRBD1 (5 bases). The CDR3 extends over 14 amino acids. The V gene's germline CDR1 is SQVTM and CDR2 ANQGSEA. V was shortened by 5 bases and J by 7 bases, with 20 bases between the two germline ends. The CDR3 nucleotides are TGCAGCGTTTCCCAGGGCGAGGGGTCCCCTGGCTACACCTTC. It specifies CSVSQGEGSPGYTF.

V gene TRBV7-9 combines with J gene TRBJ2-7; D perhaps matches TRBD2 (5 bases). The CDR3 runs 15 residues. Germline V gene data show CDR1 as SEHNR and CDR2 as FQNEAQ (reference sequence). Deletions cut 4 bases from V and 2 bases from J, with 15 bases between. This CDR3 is CASSSEGLLAYEQYF. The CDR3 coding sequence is TGTGCCAGCAGCTCCGAAGGCCTACTAGCCTACGAGCAGTACTTC.

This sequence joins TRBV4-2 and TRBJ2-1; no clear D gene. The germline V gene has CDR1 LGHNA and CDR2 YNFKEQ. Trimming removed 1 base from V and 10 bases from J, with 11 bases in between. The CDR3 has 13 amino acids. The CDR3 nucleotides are TGTGCCAGCAGCCAAGGGGGAATCGGCGAGCAGTTCTTC. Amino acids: CASSQGGIGEQFF.

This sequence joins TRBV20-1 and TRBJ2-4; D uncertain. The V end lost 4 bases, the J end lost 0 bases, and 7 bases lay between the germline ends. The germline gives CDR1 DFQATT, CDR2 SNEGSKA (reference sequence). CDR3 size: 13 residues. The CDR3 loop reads CSATHVAKNIQYF. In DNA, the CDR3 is TGCAGTGCTACACACGTAGCCAAAAACATTCAGTACTTC.

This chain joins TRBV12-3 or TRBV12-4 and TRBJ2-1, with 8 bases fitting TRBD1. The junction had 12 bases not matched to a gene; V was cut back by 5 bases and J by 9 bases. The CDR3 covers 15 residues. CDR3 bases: TGTGCCAGCAGTCCAGGGGGCGGGACTTTTGGTGAGCAGTTCTTC. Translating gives CASSPGGGTFGEQFF.

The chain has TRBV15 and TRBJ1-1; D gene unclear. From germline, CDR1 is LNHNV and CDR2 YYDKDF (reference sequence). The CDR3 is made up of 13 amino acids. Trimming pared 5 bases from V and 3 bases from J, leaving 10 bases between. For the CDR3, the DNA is TGTGCCACCAGCCTTTCCGGGGACACTGAAGCTTTCTTT. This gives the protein CATSLSGDTEAFF. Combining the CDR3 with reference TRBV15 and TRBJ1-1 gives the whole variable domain DAMVIQNPRYQVTQFGKPVTLSCSQTLNHNVMYWYQQKSSQAPKLLFHYYDKDFNNEADTPDNFQSRRPNTSFCFLDIRSPGLGDTAMYLCATSLSGDTEAFFGQGTRLTVV.

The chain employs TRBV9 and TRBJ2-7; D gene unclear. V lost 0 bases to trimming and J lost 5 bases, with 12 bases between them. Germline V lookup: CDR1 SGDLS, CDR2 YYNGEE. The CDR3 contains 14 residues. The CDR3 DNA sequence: TGTGCCAGCAGCGTAGAGACGTTCCCCCACGAGCAGTACTTC. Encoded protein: CASSVETFPHEQYF.

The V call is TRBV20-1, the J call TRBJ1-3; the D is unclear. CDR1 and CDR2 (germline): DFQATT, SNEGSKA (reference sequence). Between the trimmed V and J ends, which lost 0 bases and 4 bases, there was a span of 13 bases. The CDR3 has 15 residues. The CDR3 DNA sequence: TGCAGTGCTAGAGATCCGGGGTATTCGGGAAACACCATATATTTT. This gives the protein CSARDPGYSGNTIYF.

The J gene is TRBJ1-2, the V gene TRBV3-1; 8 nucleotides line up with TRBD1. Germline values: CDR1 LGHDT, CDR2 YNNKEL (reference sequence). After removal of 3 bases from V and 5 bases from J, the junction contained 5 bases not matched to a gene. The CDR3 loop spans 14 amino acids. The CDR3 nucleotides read TGTGCCAGCAGCCAGACAGGGGATAGGTATGGCTACACCTTC. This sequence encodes CASSQTGDRYGYTF.

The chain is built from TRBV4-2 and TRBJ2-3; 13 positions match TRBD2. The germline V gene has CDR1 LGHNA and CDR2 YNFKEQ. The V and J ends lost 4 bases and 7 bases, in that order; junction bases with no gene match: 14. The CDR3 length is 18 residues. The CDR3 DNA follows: TGTGCCAGCAGCCCCACCGGACTAGCGGGGGACCCCATAAATACGCAGTATTTT. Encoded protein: CASSPTGLAGDPINTQYF.

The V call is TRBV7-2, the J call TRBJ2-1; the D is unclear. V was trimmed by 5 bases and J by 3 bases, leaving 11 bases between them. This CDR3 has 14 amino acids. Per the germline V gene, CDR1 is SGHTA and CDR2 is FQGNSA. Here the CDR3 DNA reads TGTGCCAGCAGCCCCCATCCGAACTACAATGAGCAGTTCTTC. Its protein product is CASSPHPNYNEQFF.

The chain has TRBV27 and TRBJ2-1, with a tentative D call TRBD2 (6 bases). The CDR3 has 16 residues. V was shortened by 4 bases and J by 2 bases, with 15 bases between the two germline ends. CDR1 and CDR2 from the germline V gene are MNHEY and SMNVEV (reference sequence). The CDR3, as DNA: TGTGCCAGCAGTTCACCGTTTAGCGGACCCTACAATGAGCAGTTCTTC. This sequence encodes CASSSPFSGPYNEQFF.

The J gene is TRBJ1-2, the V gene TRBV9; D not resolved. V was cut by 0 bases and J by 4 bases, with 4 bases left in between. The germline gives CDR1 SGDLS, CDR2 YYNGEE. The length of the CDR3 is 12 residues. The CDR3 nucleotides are TGTGCCAGCAGCGTAGCCCCCTATGGCTACACCTTC. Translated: CASSVAPYGYTF. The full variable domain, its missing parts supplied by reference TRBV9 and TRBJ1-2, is DSGVTQTPKHLITATGQRVTLRCSPRSGDLSVYWYQQSLDQGLQFLIQYYNGEERAKGNILERFSAQQFPDLHSELNLSSLELGDSALYFCASSVAPYGYTFGSGTRLTVV.

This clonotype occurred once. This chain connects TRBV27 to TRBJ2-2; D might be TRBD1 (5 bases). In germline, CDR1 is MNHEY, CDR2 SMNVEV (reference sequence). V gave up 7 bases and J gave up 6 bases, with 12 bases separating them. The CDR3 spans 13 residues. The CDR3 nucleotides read TGTGCCAGCACTCTGGGGCCGCCCGGGGAGCTGTTTTTT. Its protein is CASTLGPPGELFF.

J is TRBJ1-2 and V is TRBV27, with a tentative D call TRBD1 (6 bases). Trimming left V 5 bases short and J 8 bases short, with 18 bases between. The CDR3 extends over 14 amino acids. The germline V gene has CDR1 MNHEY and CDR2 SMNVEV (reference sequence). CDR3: CASSLFGGARGYTF. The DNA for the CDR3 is TGTGCCAGCAGTCTGTTTGGGGGGGCGCGAGGCTACACCTTC.

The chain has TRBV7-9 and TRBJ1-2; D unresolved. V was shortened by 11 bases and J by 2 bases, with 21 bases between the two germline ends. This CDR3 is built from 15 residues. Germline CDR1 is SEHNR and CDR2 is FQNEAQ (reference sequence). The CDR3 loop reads CASLSDGKGNYGYTF. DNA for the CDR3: TGTGCCTCACTGTCGGACGGCAAAGGGAACTATGGCTACACCTTC.

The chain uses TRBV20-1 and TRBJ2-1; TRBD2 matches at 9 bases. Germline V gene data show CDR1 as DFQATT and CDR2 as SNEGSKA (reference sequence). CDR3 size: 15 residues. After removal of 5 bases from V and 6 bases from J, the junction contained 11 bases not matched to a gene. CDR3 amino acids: CSALSGRKGGNEQFF. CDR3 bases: TGCAGTGCTCTTAGCGGGAGAAAGGGAGGCAATGAGCAGTTCTTC.

The CDR3 DNA is TGCAGCGTTCGGACCGGGGAGCTGTTTTTT. Its protein product is CSVRTGELFF. J is TRBJ2-2 and V is TRBV29-1; no reliable D call. Germline lookup yields CDR1 SQVTM and CDR2 ANQGSEA. V shed 5 bases and J shed 5 bases, with 3 bases lying between them. CDR3 size: 10 residues.

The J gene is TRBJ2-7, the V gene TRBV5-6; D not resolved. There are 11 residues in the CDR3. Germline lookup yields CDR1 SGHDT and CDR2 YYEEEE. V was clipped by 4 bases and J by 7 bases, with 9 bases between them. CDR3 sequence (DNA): TGTGCCAGCAGCGTTAGCTGGGAGCAGTACTTC. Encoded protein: CASSVSWEQYF.

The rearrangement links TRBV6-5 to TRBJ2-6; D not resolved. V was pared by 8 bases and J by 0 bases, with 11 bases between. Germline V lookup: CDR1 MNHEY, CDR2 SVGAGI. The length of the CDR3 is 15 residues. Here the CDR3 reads CASHERPSGANVLTF. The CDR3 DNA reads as TGTGCCAGCCACGAGCGACCCTCTGGGGCCAACGTCCTGACTTTC.

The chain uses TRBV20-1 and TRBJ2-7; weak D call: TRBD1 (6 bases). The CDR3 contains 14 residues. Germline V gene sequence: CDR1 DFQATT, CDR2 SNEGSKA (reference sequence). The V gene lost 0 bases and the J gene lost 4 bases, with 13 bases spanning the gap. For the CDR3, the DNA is TGCAGTGCTAGAGACGACCGGACAGAGTACGAGCAGTACTTC. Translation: CSARDDRTEYEQYF.